Listed here are 16 T cell receptor beta chains from one sample, sequenced in a study of cytomegalovirus exposure and HLA in healthy donors (dated by TCRdb to 2015 to 2018). Libraries were prepared through the immunoSEQ multiplex PCR assay. A mixture of 60 forward primers for TCR Vbeta segments and 13 reverse primers for TCR Jbeta segments was used in the multiplex PCR. TCRdb carries this immuneACCESS record with in-frame sequences only. Its versions omit some clonotypes, under half of them owing to an unresolved V gene in the studies checked, with the rest unexplained. For this sample there are over 150,000 clones; 68% appear just once. Approximately 1.3% of the sample goes to the ten largest clones. The sequenced sample was PBMCs. The receptor set was obtained from a man aged 50 or older in good health and CMV-seronegative.

The chain carries TRBV6-5 and TRBJ2-7, with D uncertain. V gave up 6 bases and J gave up 3 bases, with 21 bases separating them. The length of the CDR3 is 16 residues. Germline values: CDR1 MNHEY, CDR2 SVGAGI. The CDR3 DNA sequence: TGTGCCAGCAGCTACACCCCACTGGCGGCTCTCTACGAGCAGTACTTC. Translated, it gives CASSYTPLAALYEQYF.

This clone was seen a few times. The chain combines TRBV28 with TRBJ2-7; 9 nucleotides agree with TRBD2. The CDR3 contains 16 residues. V gave up 5 bases and J gave up 1 base; unmatched junction bases: 9. Per germline, CDR1 MDHEN and CDR2 SYDVKM. CDR3 in DNA: TGTGCCAGCAGTCGATCGCGGGGGGGACTTTCCTACGAGCAGTACTTC. The encoded protein is CASSRSRGGLSYEQYF.

A few counts support this clone. Other nucleotide sequences in the sample specify the same CDR3. The J gene is TRBJ1-3, the V gene TRBV4-2, with D possibly being TRBD1 (5 bases). The CDR3 has 16 amino acids. The V gene lost 0 bases and the J gene lost 0 bases, with 9 bases spanning the gap. CDR1 and CDR2 (germline): LGHNA, YNFKEQ. CDR3 amino acids: CASSQEDRVSGNTIYF. The CDR3 bases are TGTGCCAGCAGCCAAGAAGACAGAGTCTCTGGAAACACCATATATTTT.

The rearrangement joins TRBV10-1 to TRBJ1-3; weak D call: TRBD1 (5 bases). Trimming stripped 3 bases from V and 0 bases from J, with 12 bases between. This CDR3 has 16 residues. The germline V gene encodes CDR1 WNHNN and CDR2 SYGVQD (reference sequence). CDR3 nucleotides: TGCGCCAGCAGTGAATCGGGGGTCTACTCTGGAAACACCATATATTTT. The encoded protein is CASSESGVYSGNTIYF.

The V and J genes are TRBV28 and TRBJ2-7; D gene unclear. The CDR3 runs to 11 residues. Per the germline V gene, CDR1 is MDHEN and CDR2 is SYDVKM. V lost 4 bases, J lost 2 bases, and 3 bases lay in between. The DNA of the CDR3 is TGTGCCAGCAGTTCCGCCTACGAGCAGTACTTC. Translation gives CASSSAYEQYF.

The CDR3 protein is CASTPMQGNTGELFF. Written as DNA, the CDR3 is TGTGCCAGCACCCCGATGCAGGGGAACACCGGGGAGCTGTTTTTT. This chain joins TRBV28 and TRBJ2-2; perhaps TRBD1 as D (5 bases). Trimming removed 7 bases at V and 1 base at J, with 13 bases between. The germline gives CDR1 MDHEN, CDR2 SYDVKM. The CDR3 totals 15 residues.

The V call is TRBV6-5, the J call TRBJ1-1; D gene uncertain. CDR3 length: 14 amino acids. Trimming cost V 2 bases and J 2 bases, with 9 bases left between them. CDR1 and CDR2 from the germline V gene are MNHEY and SVGAGI. The CDR3, as DNA: TGTGCCAGCAGTTACGGTCAGACAAACACTGAAGCTTTCTTT. It encodes CASSYGQTNTEAFF.

This chain connects TRBV7-9 to TRBJ2-1, with D perhaps TRBD2 (5 bases). The CDR3 length is 16 residues. The V end was cut by 5 bases, the J end by 0 bases, with 14 bases between. The germline V gene encodes CDR1 SEHNR and CDR2 FQNEAQ (reference sequence). The CDR3 DNA follows: TGTGCCAGCAGCCCTAGCAGGCCCAGCTCCTACAATGAGCAGTTCTTC. It is translated as CASSPSRPSSYNEQFF.

The table lists this clone with a few counts. The chain has TRBV7-9 and TRBJ1-2; D gene unclear. V was clipped by 3 bases and J by 7 bases, with 9 bases between them. The germline V gene encodes CDR1 SEHNR and CDR2 FQNEAQ (reference sequence). The CDR3 is 12 residues long. The CDR3 DNA follows: TGTGCCAGCAGCTTTGAGGTTGGTGGCTACACCTTC. This encodes CASSFEVGGYTF.

CDR3 nucleotide sequence: TGCGCCAGCAGCTCCGGGACAGGGTTGATGAACACTGAAGCTTTCTTT. This sequence encodes CASSSGTGLMNTEAFF. V gene TRBV5-1 combines with J gene TRBJ1-1, with 9 bases lining up with TRBD1. This CDR3 has 16 residues. Unmatched junction bases numbered 6, after V lost 3 bases and J lost 0 bases. Germline CDR1 reads SGHRS; CDR2 reads YFSETQ.

In DNA form, the CDR3 reads TGTGCCAGCAGCTTAGCGGGACAGGTAAAGGAAAAACTGTTTTTT. Translating gives CASSLAGQVKEKLFF. V usage is TRBV5-6 and J usage is TRBJ1-4; 8 bases match TRBD1. The CDR3 consists of 15 residues. The trim removed 2 bases at V and 8 bases at J, leaving 8 bases unmatched. CDR1 SGHDT and CDR2 YYEEEE come from the germline V gene. Full variable domain (rest looked up from reference TRBV5-6 and TRBJ1-4): DAGVTQSPTHLIKTRGQQVTLRCSPKSGHDTVSWYQQALGQGPQFIFQYYEEEERQRGNFPDRFSGHQFPNYSSELNVNALLLGDSALYLCASSLAGQVKEKLFFGSGTQLSVL.

This rearrangement joins TRBV18 to TRBJ2-5; the match to TRBD1 covers 7 bases. The CDR3 totals 15 residues. Looked up from germline, CDR1 is KGHSH and CDR2 is LQKENI. V was pared by 2 bases and J by 1 base, with 4 bases of the junction left unmatched. The CDR3 DNA follows: TGTGCCAGCTCACCATCGGACAGGTTCCAAGAGACCCAGTACTTC. It is translated as CASSPSDRFQETQYF.

The chain carries TRBV28 and TRBJ2-2; D gene unclear. In germline, CDR1 is MDHEN, CDR2 SYDVKM. The CDR3 runs 14 residues. Trimming shortened V by 3 bases and J by 4 bases, and 9 bases separated the two germline ends. The DNA for the CDR3 is TGTGCCAGCAGTTTTTTAGTAAGCACCGGGGAGCTGTTTTTT. Its protein is CASSFLVSTGELFF. Looking up the rest from reference TRBV28 and TRBJ2-2 gives the full variable domain: DVKVTQSSRYLVKRTGEKVFLECVQDMDHENMFWYRQDPGLGLRLIYFSYDVKMKEKGDIPEGYSVSREKKERFSLILESASTNQTSMYLCASSFLVSTGELFFGEGSRLTVL.

The gene calls are TRBV15 and TRBJ1-3; D is perhaps TRBD1 (6 bases). The germline gives CDR1 LNHNV, CDR2 YYDKDF (reference sequence). This CDR3 spans 17 amino acids. V lost 1 base, J lost 0 bases, and 13 bases lay in between. The CDR3 spells CATSRGRTVRSGNTIYF. CDR3 in DNA: TGTGCCACCAGCAGAGGGCGGACAGTCCGCTCTGGAAACACCATATATTTT.

The chain has TRBV11-2 and TRBJ2-3, with 7 positions matching TRBD1. J was trimmed by 0 bases and V by 5 bases; bases with no gene match: 8. CDR1 is SGHAT and CDR2 is FQNNGV in the germline V gene. The CDR3 spans 16 residues. The CDR3 loop reads CASSLRQGASTDTQYF. In DNA, the CDR3 is TGTGCCAGCAGCCTCAGACAGGGAGCAAGCACAGATACGCAGTATTTT.

Here the CDR3 reads CASKQGRQPQHF. The CDR3 coding sequence is TGTGCCAGCAAACAGGGTCGACAGCCCCAGCATTTT. The rearrangement links TRBV2 to TRBJ1-5, with a weak D call TRBD1 (6 bases). In germline, CDR1 is SNHLY, CDR2 FYNNEI. The CDR3 spans 12 residues. The V end was cut by 7 bases, the J end by 7 bases, with 11 bases between.